The 5 T cell receptor beta chains below were found in one sample sequenced in a study of T cell responses to AZD1222 COVID-19 vaccine. Measured with immunoSEQ multiplex PCR; TCRdb has only the in-frame clones, and not every one. Among more than 100,000 clones listed, roughly 91% were seen once. Sequenced here: peripheral blood, sampled on day 0 of AZD1222 vaccination. Source of these receptors: an adult in good health.

J is TRBJ1-6 and V is TRBV7-8, with no clear D. Germline loops: CDR1 SGHVS, CDR2 FQNEAQ. Trimming removed 1 base from V and 9 bases from J, with 7 bases in between. The CDR3 is 13 residues long. CDR3 in DNA: TGTGCCAGCAGCTTAGGAATCGGTTCACCCCTCCACTTT. Amino acids: CASSLGIGSPLHF.

In regard to this clone: Other nucleotide sequences from this sample produce the same CDR3. This chain connects TRBV4-1 to TRBJ1-3; D is undetermined. Trimming took 0 bases from V and 4 from J, leaving 4 bases between them. The CDR3 has 13 residues. Germline assignment: CDR1 MGHRA and CDR2 YSYEKL. The chain's CDR3 is CASSQDGGNTIYF. Written as DNA, the CDR3 is TGCGCCAGCAGCCAAGATGGAGGAAACACCATATATTTT.

The genes are TRBV12-3 or TRBV12-4 and TRBJ2-7; D is ambiguous. CDR3 length: 11 residues. Trimming removed 6 bases from V and 3 bases from J, with 6 bases in between. CDR3 bases: TGTGCCAGCAGAGGTATCTACGAGCAGTACTTC. It specifies CASRGIYEQYF.

The V call is TRBV5-1, the J call TRBJ2-1, with D perhaps matching TRBD2 (6 bases). In germline, CDR1 is SGHRS, CDR2 YFSETQ. V was clipped by 4 bases and J by 0 bases, with 17 bases between them. CDR3 length: 17 residues. The CDR3 spells CASSRTSGTSSYNEQFF. CDR3 DNA sequence: TGCGCCAGCAGCCGAACCTCCGGGACTTCCTCCTACAATGAGCAGTTCTTC.

The chain uses TRBV3-1 (or the pseudogene TRBV3-2) and TRBJ1-2; D might be TRBD1 (5 bases). The CDR3 consists of 14 residues. Germline V gene sequence: CDR1 LGHDT, CDR2 YNNKEL (reference sequence). The V gene lost 1 base and the J gene lost 2 bases, with 8 bases spanning the gap. The CDR3 is CASSQVWGNYGYTF. CDR3 sequence (DNA): TGTGCCAGCAGCCAAGTGTGGGGGAACTATGGCTACACCTTC.